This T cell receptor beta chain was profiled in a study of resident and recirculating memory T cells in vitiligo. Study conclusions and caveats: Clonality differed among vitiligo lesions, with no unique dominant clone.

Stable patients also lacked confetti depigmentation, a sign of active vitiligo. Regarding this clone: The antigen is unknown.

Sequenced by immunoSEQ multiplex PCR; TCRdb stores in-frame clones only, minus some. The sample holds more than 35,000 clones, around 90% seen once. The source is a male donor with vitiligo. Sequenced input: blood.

CDR3: CASSKEQNWELVEETQYF. CDR3 DNA: TGTGCCAGCAGCAAAGAACAGAACTGGGAGTTGGTAGAAGAGACCCAGTACTTC. The genes are TRBV21-1 and TRBJ2-5; TRBD2, the table's D call, was not compared with the DNA. TRBV21-1 is a pseudogene segment. This CDR3 region has 18 residues.